The 23 T cell receptor beta chains reported below all come from one sample, sequenced in a study of T cells in Graves' hyperthyroidism and ophthalmopathy (dated by TCRdb to about 2019). The library came from multiplex PCR. Data came from an Illumina HiSeq 2000. The TCR beta CDR3 regions were amplified from the RNA transcripts. The TCR CDR3 was subjected to a first round of RT-PCR using the HTBI primer set and the Qiagen OneStep RT-PCR kit. TCRdb reran the public reads through fastp at Q25 and MiXCR, keeping productive beta chains. Every CDR3 protein is listed once, alongside the most common genes and DNA of its rows. This sample gives approximately 200,000 distinct CDR3 sequences in total; around 20% of them show up just once. Around 43% of the sample is taken by the ten largest. Sequencing input: blood. The source is a man aged 40-50 years with Graves' hyperthyroidism.

The genes are TRBV10-3 and TRBJ1-3; 7 bases agree with TRBD1. CDR3 size: 14 residues. Trimming cost V 6 bases and J 0 bases; bases outside gene matches: 2. Germline CDR1 and CDR2: ENHRY and SYGVKD. The CDR3 sequence is CAISQGGSGNTIYF. The DNA of the CDR3 is TGTGCCATCAGCCAGGGGGGCTCTGGAAACACCATATATTTT.

Many counts were recorded for this clonotype. This chain links TRBV6-5 with TRBJ1-1; 9 bases map to TRBD1. V was pared by 2 bases and J by 0 bases, with 1 base of the junction left unmatched. CDR1 is MNHEY, CDR2 SVGAGI, per germline. The CDR3 has 15 residues. CDR3 residues: CASSYGTGMNTEAFF. The CDR3 region has the DNA TGTGCCAGCAGTTACGGGACAGGGATGAACACTGAAGCTTTCTTT.

This clonotype was recorded at least ten times. The rearrangement joins TRBV11-2 to TRBJ1-5; D possibly corresponds to TRBD1 (5 bases). The germline V gene has CDR1 SGHAT and CDR2 FQNNGV. The CDR3 loop spans 16 amino acids. V was clipped by 5 bases and J by 5 bases, with 19 bases between them. For the CDR3, the DNA is TGTGCCAGCAGCCCGCGGGGCGTCAGCGGTGATCAGCCCCAGCATTTT. It specifies CASSPRGVSGDQPQHF.

This clonotype occurred many times. The J gene is TRBJ1-1, the V gene TRBV15; 7 bases agree with TRBD1. Germline CDR1 is LNHNV and CDR2 is YYDKDF (reference sequence). Trimming at V came to 1 base and at J to 2 bases, leaving 4 bases not matched to a gene. The CDR3 has 15 amino acids. CDR3 amino acids: CATSRAGTDNTEAFF. CDR3 DNA: TGTGCCACCAGCAGAGCCGGGACAGATAACACTGAAGCTTTCTTT.

This clonotype was seen at least ten times. The chain recombines TRBV27 with TRBJ2-5; the match to TRBD1 covers 7 bases. Trimming at V came to 5 bases and at J to 4 bases, leaving 7 bases not matched to a gene. CDR3 length: 14 residues. The V gene's germline CDR1 is MNHEY and CDR2 SMNVEV (reference sequence). CDR3 loop: CASSRDREGETQYF. The DNA for the CDR3 is TGTGCCAGCAGTAGAGACAGGGAAGGAGAGACCCAGTACTTC.

This clonotype was seen more than once but under ten times. The V call is TRBV6-1, the J call TRBJ1-5; unclear D gene. The germline CDR1 and CDR2 sequences are MNHNS and SASEGT. V was pared by 5 bases and J by 0 bases, with 11 bases between. CDR3 length: 15 amino acids. The CDR3 DNA reads as TGTGCCAGCAGTCTACAGAGATATAGCAATCAGCCCCAGCATTTT. As protein: CASSLQRYSNQPQHF.

This clonotype has at least ten counts. This chain uses TRBV18 with TRBJ2-7; D tentatively fits TRBD1 or TRBD2 (5 bases each). Trimming took off 3 bases at V and 0 bases at J, with 12 bases between the two ends. This CDR3 contains 15 residues. Germline lookup yields CDR1 KGHSH and CDR2 LQKENI. This CDR3 reads CASSPRYGGSYEQYF. The CDR3 bases are TGTGCCAGCTCACCCCGATATGGGGGCTCCTACGAGCAGTACTTC.

This clonotype was counted many times. The chain links TRBV20-1 to TRBJ1-4; D unresolved. The CDR3 runs to 21 residues. Between the trimmed V and J ends, which lost 6 bases and 0 bases, there was a span of 32 bases. Germline V gives CDR1 DFQATT, CDR2 SNEGSKA (reference sequence). The CDR3 DNA reads as TGCAGTGCCCCGCCTGACATCATGGGAGTACCAAACCTTGCAACTAATGAAAAACTGTTTTTT. Residues: CSAPPDIMGVPNLATNEKLFF.

This sequence joins TRBV20-1 and TRBJ2-3; D is unclear. Germline CDR1 is DFQATT and CDR2 is SNEGSKA (reference sequence). Trimming removed 2 bases at V and 8 bases at J, with 17 bases between. This CDR3 is built from 14 residues. The CDR3 region has the DNA TGCAGTGCTAGAAAGGGTATGGGCACGGGTACGCAGTATTTT. It specifies CSARKGMGTGTQYF.

This clonotype was observed many times. V gene TRBV7-9 combines with J gene TRBJ2-6, with unresolved D. The V and J ends lost 2 bases and 3 bases respectively, with 5 bases between them. Per the germline V gene, CDR1 is SEHNR and CDR2 is FQNEAQ (reference sequence). The CDR3 sequence is 14 residues long. The CDR3: CASSLIGGANVLTF. Written as DNA, the CDR3 is TGTGCCAGCAGCTTAATTGGTGGGGCCAACGTCCTGACTTTC.

The V call is TRBV20-1, the J call TRBJ2-7; 8 bases map to TRBD2. The junction had 14 bases not matched to a gene; V was cut back by 3 bases and J by 7 bases. CDR1 and CDR2 (germline): DFQATT, SNEGSKA (reference sequence). The CDR3 extends over 15 amino acids. CDR3 loop: CSASEPAGENKEQYF. The CDR3 DNA sequence: TGCAGTGCTAGTGAGCCAGCGGGGGAGAACAAGGAGCAGTACTTC.

The CDR3 coding sequence is TGCGCCACCAACCACAAGGGGCCTGCAAACACCGGGGAGCTGTTTTTT. Amino acid sequence: CATNHKGPANTGELFF. The chain carries TRBV5-1 and TRBJ2-2; D is possibly TRBD1 (5 bases). The CDR3 loop spans 16 amino acids. Germline loops: CDR1 SGHRS, CDR2 YFSETQ. V lost 9 bases, J lost 2 bases, and 20 bases lay in between. Together with reference TRBV5-1 and TRBJ2-2, the CDR3 gives the full variable domain: KAGVTQTPRYLIKTRGQQVTLSCSPISGHRSVSWYQQTPGQGLQFLFEYFSETQRNKGNFPGRFSGRQFSNSRSEMNVSTLELGDSALYLCATNHKGPANTGELFFGEGSRLTVL.

V gene TRBV11-2 combines with J gene TRBJ2-7; D ambiguous. Germline-derived CDR1 and CDR2 are SGHAT and FQNNGV. The CDR3 covers 14 residues. V was clipped by 4 bases and J by 0 bases, with 10 bases between them. For the CDR3, the DNA is TGTGCCAGCAGCTCAATCTACCTCTCCTACGAGCAGTACTTC. Its protein product is CASSSIYLSYEQYF.

This clonotype was counted a few times. The chain carries TRBV3-1 and TRBJ1-6, with D possibly TRBD1 on 5 matching bases. Trimming stripped 2 bases from V and 3 bases from J, with 11 bases between. Germline V gene lookup returns CDR1 LGHDT and CDR2 YNNKEL (reference sequence). CDR3 size: 16 residues. CDR3 region: CASSQQGRNYNSPLHF. CDR3 DNA: TGTGCCAGCAGCCAACAGGGAAGAAACTATAATTCACCCCTCCACTTT.

The rearrangement links TRBV7-2 to TRBJ2-5, with D perhaps matching TRBD1 or TRBD2 (6 bases each). This CDR3 region has 12 residues. Germline CDR1 and CDR2: SGHTA and FQGNSA. Trimming shortened V by 7 bases and J by 9 bases, and 15 bases separated the two germline ends. The CDR3 DNA sequence: TGTGCCAGCACCAACGGGGGCCCGCCCCAGTACTTC. The encoded protein is CASTNGGPPQYF.

This clonotype was detected only a few times. The chain recombines TRBV7-3 with TRBJ2-3; 11 bases are a match to TRBD2. With V trimmed by 5 bases and J by 4 bases, 8 bases remained unmatched. The CDR3 sequence is 16 residues long. Looked up from germline, CDR1 is SGHTA and CDR2 is FQGTGA. In nucleotides, the CDR3 is TGTGCCAGCAGCCGACTAGCGGGGATGGGGGCAGATACGCAGTATTTT. This sequence encodes CASSRLAGMGADTQYF.

This chain's CDR3 is CASSLGVARGGNEQFF. For the CDR3, the DNA is TGTGCCAGCAGCTTAGGGGTAGCGAGGGGCGGGAATGAGCAGTTCTTC. The V call is TRBV7-8, the J call TRBJ2-1; the D gene could be TRBD1 or TRBD2 (5 bases each). Trimming pared 1 base from V and 7 bases from J, leaving 17 bases between. The CDR3 runs to 16 residues. Germline CDR1 is SGHVS and CDR2 is FQNEAQ.

This clonotype has at least ten counts. The chain uses TRBV7-2 and TRBJ2-5, with a tentative D call TRBD2 (5 bases). Per the germline V gene, CDR1 is SGHTA and CDR2 is FQGNSA. V was clipped by 5 bases and J by 9 bases, with 10 bases between them. This CDR3 is built from 11 residues. The CDR3 spells CASSQGRPQYF. CDR3 bases: TGTGCCAGCAGCCAAGGGAGACCCCAGTACTTC.

This clonotype was counted many times. This rearrangement joins TRBV14 to TRBJ2-1; the match to TRBD1 covers 8 bases. CDR3 length equals 14 residues. The germline V gene encodes CDR1 SGHDN and CDR2 FVKESK. The V and J ends lost 4 bases and 7 bases, in that order; junction bases with no gene match: 6. The CDR3 DNA reads TGTGCCAGCAGCCGAGGACAGGGTGGGAATGAGCAGTTCTTC. Translation: CASSRGQGGNEQFF.

This clonotype was seen at least ten times. V usage is TRBV19 and J usage is TRBJ1-1, with D unresolved. The length of the CDR3 is 12 residues. Germline assignment: CDR1 LNHDA and CDR2 SQIVND (reference sequence). Trimming removed 6 bases from V and 5 bases from J, with 10 bases in between. CDR3 in amino acids: CASRELGTEAFF. DNA for the CDR3: TGTGCCAGTAGGGAGCTGGGGACTGAAGCTTTCTTT.

The V call is TRBV5-1, the J call TRBJ2-2, with a weak D call TRBD1 (6 bases). V lost 0 bases and J lost 4, with 13 bases in between. Germline V CDR1 and CDR2: SGHRS, YFSETQ. The CDR3 is 16 amino acids. CDR3 sequence (DNA): TGCGCCAGCAGCTTGGCGCAGGGGATCCTCACCGGGGAGCTGTTTTTT. This sequence encodes CASSLAQGILTGELFF.

At least ten counts were recorded for this clonotype. The rearrangement links TRBV5-1 to TRBJ2-7, with D perhaps given as TRBD1 or TRBD2 (6 bases each). The V end was cut by 7 bases, the J end by 1 base, with 15 bases between. The CDR3 totals 14 residues. Germline values: CDR1 SGHRS, CDR2 YFSETQ. CDR3 nucleotides: TGCGCCAGCTCAGAGGGGGGTACGTCCTACGAGCAGTACTTC. It translates to CASSEGGTSYEQYF.

This clonotype has at least ten counts. This sequence joins TRBV24-1 and TRBJ1-2; D gene ambiguous. The CDR3 is 13 amino acids. Germline CDR1 KGHDR, CDR2 SFDVKD. The V and J ends lost 6 bases and 3 bases respectively, with 10 bases between them. The CDR3 protein is CATSQERYYGYTF. The CDR3 DNA reads TGTGCCACCAGTCAGGAACGGTACTATGGCTACACCTTC.